The 26 T cell receptor beta chains given below trace back to one sample, sequenced in a study of blood T cell repertoires in COVID-19. Assay: immunoSEQ multiplex PCR; the TCRdb copy retains only in-frame clones and omits some. This table has just over 20,000 clones, about nine tenths appearing once. Sequencing was done on a sample of peripheral blood. The receptors come from a man over 45 with active COVID-19.

This clone showed up just once. The V call is TRBV5-4, the J call TRBJ1-2; the D gene is possibly TRBD1 (5 bases). Trimming shortened V by 4 bases and J by 1 base, and 11 bases separated the two germline ends. The CDR3 spans 14 residues. Germline CDR1 and CDR2: SGHNT and YYREEE (reference sequence). The CDR3 loop is CASSRDGGNYGYTF. The CDR3 DNA reads TGTGCCAGCAGCCGCGACGGGGGTAACTATGGCTACACCTTC.

The chain uses TRBV9 and TRBJ2-7, with a possible D match to TRBD2 (5 bases). The CDR3 is 15 residues long. Trimming shortened V by 3 bases and J by 0 bases, and 13 bases separated the two germline ends. Germline V CDR1 and CDR2: SGDLS, YYNGEE. The CDR3 is CASSAARGSSYEQYF. CDR3 coding DNA: TGTGCCAGCAGCGCAGCTAGAGGGAGCTCCTACGAGCAGTACTTC. Filled out from reference TRBV9 and TRBJ2-7, the complete variable domain reads DSGVTQTPKHLITATGQRVTLRCSPRSGDLSVYWYQQSLDQGLQFLIQYYNGEERAKGNILERFSAQQFPDLHSELNLSSLELGDSALYFCASSAARGSSYEQYFGPGTRLTVT.

V gene TRBV5-4 combines with J gene TRBJ2-2; TRBD2 agrees at 10 bases. The V gene's germline CDR1 is SGHNT and CDR2 YYREEE (reference sequence). Trimming removed 4 bases from V and 8 bases from J; junction bases left unmatched: 11. The CDR3 is 16 amino acids. The CDR3 region has the DNA TGTGCCAGCAGCCAAAAAAGCGGGGGGGCCGAGGGGGAGCTGTTTTTT. This sequence encodes CASSQKSGGAEGELFF. The full variable domain, with the rest looked up from reference TRBV5-4 and TRBJ2-2, is ETGVTQSPTHLIKTRGQQVTLRCSSQSGHNTVSWYQQALGQGPQFIFQYYREEENGRGNFPPRFSGLQFPNYSSELNVNALELDDSALYLCASSQKSGGAEGELFFGEGSRLTVL.

The chain uses TRBV29-1 and TRBJ2-7, with D perhaps TRBD1 (6 bases). The V and J ends lost 4 bases and 6 bases respectively, with 10 bases between them. Germline V gene sequence: CDR1 SQVTM, CDR2 ANQGSEA. The CDR3 spans 11 residues. The CDR3 DNA reads as TGCAGCGTTGTGGTCAGGGGCGAGCAGTACTTC. It translates to CSVVVRGEQYF.

The rearrangement links TRBV18 to TRBJ2-7; 12 bases line up with TRBD2. J gave up 6 bases and V 5 bases, and 11 bases lay outside the gene matches. The CDR3 runs 16 residues. Germline CDR1 and CDR2: KGHSH and LQKENI. The CDR3 region is CASSDHPLTSGGEQYF. The CDR3 DNA is TGTGCCAGCTCAGACCACCCCCTGACTAGCGGGGGCGAGCAGTACTTC.

This chain joins TRBV28 and TRBJ2-2; possibly TRBD2 for D (6 bases). The CDR3 spans 14 residues. Germline V lookup: CDR1 MDHEN, CDR2 SYDVKM. V was pared by 3 bases and J by 3 bases, with 8 bases between. As DNA, the CDR3 is TGTGCCAGCAGTTTGGGGGGTGACACCGGGGAGCTGTTTTTT. It is translated as CASSLGGDTGELFF.

The chain employs TRBV30 and TRBJ1-4; D might be TRBD1 (5 bases). This CDR3 is 14 amino acids long. The V gene lost 0 bases and the J gene lost 6 bases, with 11 bases spanning the gap. Germline V gene sequence: CDR1 GTSNPN, CDR2 SVGIG (reference sequence). Here the CDR3 reads CAWSVGGAYEKLFF. The CDR3 DNA follows: TGTGCCTGGAGTGTAGGCGGGGCGTATGAAAAACTGTTTTTT.

The gene calls are TRBV6-2 or TRBV6-3 and TRBJ2-1, with D maybe TRBD1 (6 bases). The germline gives CDR1 MNHEY, CDR2 SVGEGT. The CDR3 is made up of 15 amino acids. The V and J ends lost 3 bases and 5 bases respectively, with 14 bases between them. DNA of the CDR3: TGTGCCAGCAGTTATTTTCCGGACAGAGACAATGAGCAGTTCTTC. Protein: CASSYFPDRDNEQFF.

Only one count was recorded for this clone. The chain is built from TRBV19 and TRBJ2-5, with D maybe TRBD1 (5 bases). Trimming removed 2 bases from V and 2 bases from J, with 12 bases in between. From germline, CDR1 is LNHDA and CDR2 SQIVND (reference sequence). This CDR3 has 15 amino acids. This chain's CDR3 is CASSILGREQETQYF. In nucleotides, the CDR3 is TGTGCCAGTAGTATATTGGGCAGGGAACAAGAGACCCAGTACTTC.

V gene TRBV5-1 combines with J gene TRBJ2-5, with 7 bases that match TRBD1. CDR1 is SGHRS, CDR2 YFSETQ, per germline. The trim removed 0 bases at V and 8 bases at J, leaving 7 bases unmatched. The CDR3 sequence is 14 residues long. CDR3 DNA: TGCGCCAGCAGCTTGGAAAGTGCAGGGGGTACCCAGTACTTC. This sequence encodes CASSLESAGGTQYF.

The V call is TRBV5-1, the J call TRBJ2-1; 7 bases line up with TRBD2. With V trimmed by 4 bases and J by 8 bases, 15 bases remained unmatched. The CDR3 totals 16 residues. Germline CDR1 reads SGHRS; CDR2 reads YFSETQ. The CDR3 loop reads CASSSSAGGGIDEQFF. The CDR3 nucleotides read TGCGCCAGCAGCAGCTCAGCGGGCGGGGGTATAGATGAGCAGTTCTTC.

This rearrangement joins TRBV10-2 to TRBJ2-3, with D possibly TRBD2 on 6 matching bases. The germline V and J ends were trimmed by 4 bases and 3 bases, with 23 bases remaining between them. The CDR3 has 18 amino acids. The germline V gene has CDR1 WSHSY and CDR2 SAAADI. The CDR3 sequence: CASSGTPGTPIATDTQYF. The CDR3 bases are TGCGCCAGCAGTGGAACCCCGGGGACTCCGATAGCTACAGATACGCAGTATTTT.

The rearrangement uses TRBV7-9 and TRBJ2-1; D possibly corresponds to TRBD2 (5 bases). V was cut by 4 bases and J by 14 bases, with 18 bases left in between. Germline loops: CDR1 SEHNR, CDR2 FQNEAQ (reference sequence). The CDR3 runs to 13 residues. CDR3 sequence reads: CASSSRRALRKFF. The CDR3 DNA is TGTGCCAGCAGCTCGCGGCGGGCTCTTCGAAAGTTCTTC.

The chain links TRBV7-2 to TRBJ2-7; perhaps TRBD1 as D (6 bases). V was cut by 5 bases and J by 0 bases, with 17 bases left in between. The CDR3 totals 16 residues. The V gene's germline CDR1 is SGHTA and CDR2 FQGNSA. CDR3 protein: CASSRGVGQSSYEQYF. CDR3 coding DNA: TGTGCCAGCAGCCGCGGAGTAGGACAGAGCTCCTACGAGCAGTACTTC.

This rearrangement joins TRBV7-9 to TRBJ1-3; tentative D call: TRBD1 (5 bases). V lost 4 bases and J lost 0, with 16 bases in between. The CDR3 totals 17 residues. Germline loops: CDR1 SEHNR, CDR2 FQNEAQ (reference sequence). CDR3 loop: CASSSASLGGSGNTIYF. In DNA, the CDR3 is TGTGCCAGCAGCTCCGCCTCGTTGGGGGGCTCTGGAAACACCATATATTTT.

The chain has TRBV4-1 and TRBJ1-2; perhaps TRBD1 as D (6 bases). V lost 1 base to trimming and J lost 6 bases, with 9 bases between them. The germline gives CDR1 MGHRA, CDR2 YSYEKL. The CDR3 has 13 residues. Written as DNA, the CDR3 is TGCGCCAGCAGCCAAGTTTCAGGGGATGGCTACACCTTC. Protein: CASSQVSGDGYTF.

CDR3 nucleotide sequence: TGTGCCAGCAGCCTACTAGCGGGGGGGCAGAACACCGGGGAGCTGTTTTTT. Amino acid sequence: CASSLLAGGQNTGELFF. V and J are TRBV6-2 or TRBV6-3 and TRBJ2-2, with TRBD2 matching 13 bases. The length of the CDR3 is 17 residues. Germline CDR1 and CDR2: MNHEY and SVGEGT. J lost 1 base, V lost 6 bases, and 5 bases had no gene match.

The chain employs TRBV12-3 or TRBV12-4 and TRBJ2-7, with D perhaps matching TRBD1 (5 bases). Trimming shortened V by 3 bases and J by 3 bases, and 9 bases separated the two germline ends. The CDR3 covers 13 residues. The CDR3 sequence is CASSFRTHYEQYF. In nucleotides, the CDR3 is TGTGCCAGCAGTTTCAGGACACACTACGAGCAGTACTTC.

This clone turned up a few times. This rearrangement joins TRBV3-1 (or the pseudogene TRBV3-2) to TRBJ2-7, with 10 bases identical to TRBD2. With V trimmed by 1 base and J by 2 bases, 8 bases remained unmatched. Germline lookup yields CDR1 LGHDT and CDR2 YNNKEL (reference sequence). The CDR3 totals 17 residues. CDR3 protein: CASSQGQTSGVTYEQYF. The CDR3 bases are TGTGCCAGCAGCCAAGGTCAAACTAGCGGGGTCACCTACGAGCAGTACTTC.

This chain joins TRBV27 and TRBJ2-1, with TRBD1 matching over 9 bases. Germline assignment: CDR1 MNHEY and CDR2 SMNVEV (reference sequence). Trimming cost V 5 bases and J 5 bases; bases outside gene matches: 10. This CDR3 region has 16 residues. CDR3 sequence (DNA): TGTGCCAGCAGTACAGAGGACAGGGGTGGGAACAATGAGCAGTTCTTC. This codes for CASSTEDRGGNNEQFF.

V and J are TRBV7-6 and TRBJ2-3; D might be TRBD2 (6 bases). V shed 1 base and J shed 5 bases, with 13 bases lying between them. Looked up from germline, CDR1 is SGHVS and CDR2 is FNYEAQ. The CDR3 contains 15 residues. The chain's CDR3 is CASSLGSQEGDTQYF. DNA of the CDR3: TGTGCCAGCAGCTTAGGCTCACAGGAGGGAGATACGCAGTATTTT.

The chain recombines TRBV5-1 with TRBJ1-3; TRBD1 agrees at 9 bases. CDR3 length equals 16 residues. Trimming took 4 bases from V and 3 from J; bases not matched to a gene: 8. The V gene's germline CDR1 is SGHRS and CDR2 YFSETQ. The CDR3 sequence: CASSVTGGSGGNTIYF. As DNA, the CDR3 is TGCGCCAGCAGCGTGACAGGGGGGTCTGGTGGAAACACCATATATTTT. Based on the CDR3 plus reference TRBV5-1 and TRBJ1-3, the full variable domain is KAGVTQTPRYLIKTRGQQVTLSCSPISGHRSVSWYQQTPGQGLQFLFEYFSETQRNKGNFPGRFSGRQFSNSRSEMNVSTLELGDSALYLCASSVTGGSGGNTIYFGEGSWLTVV.

The chain is built from TRBV18 and TRBJ1-1; D may be TRBD1 (5 bases). Deletions cut 3 bases from V and 0 bases from J, with 8 bases between. The CDR3 consists of 14 residues. The germline V gene has CDR1 KGHSH and CDR2 LQKENI. CDR3 nucleotide sequence: TGTGCCAGCTCACCCCGACAGATGAACACTGAAGCTTTCTTT. It specifies CASSPRQMNTEAFF.

CDR3 loop: CASSLAGSGANVLTF. The DNA of the CDR3 is TGTGCCAGCAGCTTGGCAGGGTCTGGGGCCAACGTCCTGACTTTC. V usage is TRBV5-6 and J usage is TRBJ2-6; tentative D call: TRBD1 (5 bases). Germline loops: CDR1 SGHDT, CDR2 YYEEEE. V was pared by 0 bases and J by 1 base, with 5 bases between. The CDR3 has 15 amino acids.

This clone showed up just a few times. This rearrangement joins TRBV7-9 to TRBJ2-2; no firm D call. CDR3 length equals 13 residues. Trimming removed 5 bases at V and 4 bases at J, with 8 bases between. From germline, CDR1 is SEHNR and CDR2 FQNEAQ (reference sequence). Written as DNA, the CDR3 is TGTGCCAGCAGCCCCCGGAGCACCGGGGAGCTGTTTTTT. Translating it yields CASSPRSTGELFF. The variable domain in full, with the rest retrieved from reference TRBV7-9 and TRBJ2-2, is DTGVSQNPRHKITKRGQNVTFRCDPISEHNRLYWYRQTLGQGPEFLTYFQNEAQLEKSRLLSDRFSAERPKGSFSTLEIQRTEQGDSAMYLCASSPRSTGELFFGEGSRLTVL.

The rearrangement uses TRBV2 and TRBJ1-1; possibly TRBD1 for D (6 bases). Trimming removed 3 bases from V and 0 bases from J, with 8 bases in between. Germline V lookup: CDR1 SNHLY, CDR2 FYNNEI. This CDR3 is built from 14 residues. CDR3 sequence: CASSDQGMNTEAFF. CDR3 in DNA: TGTGCCAGCAGTGACCAGGGGATGAACACTGAAGCTTTCTTT.